The rows below give T cell receptor beta chains drawn from one sample of a study of blood T cells in healthy people across ages. MiXCR was run by TCRdb on the 5' RACE reads, yielding one entry per CDR3 protein. In the table there are more than 1,400,000 distinct CDR3 sequences, 35% to 45% of which are singletons. The sequenced sample was blood. These receptors all stem from a woman aged 18-29 years in good health. CDR3s include the opening cysteine and the closing phenylalanine or tryptophan. The D gene is left open where the match is weak. Not all rows give a size; the values are once, few, many and, for expanded clones, a class.

V gene: TRBV20-1
D gene: TRBD2
clone size: -
J gene: TRBJ2-1
CDR3 DNA: TGCAGTGCTAGGTCCCTAGCGGGATGGGGCAATGAGCAGTTCTTC
CDR3 protein: CSARSLAGWGNEQFF

V gene: TRBV6-5
D gene: -
clone size: -
J gene: TRBJ2-4
CDR3 DNA: TGTGCCAGCAGTAAACACACCAAAAACATTCAGTACTTC
CDR3 protein: CASSKHTKNIQYF

V gene: TRBV28
D gene: TRBD1
clone size: -
J gene: TRBJ2-6
CDR3 DNA: TGTGCCAGCAGTCCAACCGGGACAGACTTCTCTGGGGCCAACGTCCCGACTTTC
CDR3 protein: CASSPTGTDFSGANVPTF

V gene: TRBV20-1
D gene: -
clone size: -
J gene: TRBJ2-7
CDR3 DNA: TGCAGTGCTCGAGTGGCCATACTTTCCTACGAGCAGTACTTC
CDR3 protein: CSARVAILSYEQYF

V gene: TRBV3-1
D gene: TRBD2
clone size: -
J gene: TRBJ2-7
CDR3 DNA: TGTGCCAGCAGCCAAGTGAAGACTAGCGGAACCCAAGAGAGCCAGTACTTC
CDR3 protein: CASSQVKTSGTQESQYF

V gene: TRBV28
D gene: TRBD1
clone size: -
J gene: TRBJ1-5
CDR3 DNA: TGTGCCAGCAGAGCACAGGGGGCTCAACTTTATAGCAATCAGCCCCAGCATTTT
CDR3 protein: CASRAQGAQLYSNQPQHF

V gene: TRBV3-1
D gene: -
clone size: few
J gene: TRBJ2-1
CDR3 DNA: TGTGCCAGCAGCCAGAGGGGACTCAATGAGCAGTTCTTC
CDR3 protein: CASSQRGLNEQFF

V gene: TRBV7-8
D gene: -
clone size: -
J gene: TRBJ1-2
CDR3 DNA: TGTGCCAGCAGCTTAGCTATTGACCCGGGACGGATCTATGGCTACACCTTC
CDR3 protein: CASSLAIDPGRIYGYTF

V gene: TRBV5-5
D gene: TRBD2
clone size: -
J gene: TRBJ2-6
CDR3 DNA: TGTGCCAGCAGTGACGGGAGGACAGGGGCCAACGTCCTGACTTTC
CDR3 protein: CASSDGRTGANVLTF

V gene: TRBV2
D gene: -
clone size: few
J gene: TRBJ1-5
CDR3 DNA: TGTGCCAGCGAAGGGGAGGTCAATCAGCCCCAGCATTTT
CDR3 protein: CASEGEVNQPQHF

V gene: TRBV27
D gene: -
clone size: -
J gene: TRBJ2-3
CDR3 DNA: TGTGCCAGCAGCCGGCCTGGGGGTACGCAGTATTTT
CDR3 protein: CASSRPGGTQYF

V gene: TRBV12-3/TRBV12-4
D gene: TRBD2
clone size: -
J gene: TRBJ2-7
CDR3 DNA: TGTGCCAGCACCCGTAGCGGGAGCGGTGCACGCGAGCAGTACTTC
CDR3 protein: CASTRSGSGAREQYF

V gene: TRBV20-1
D gene: TRBD2
clone size: -
J gene: TRBJ2-5
CDR3 DNA: TGCAGTGCTAAAGGGACTAGCGGGAGTGAGACCCAGTACTTC
CDR3 protein: CSAKGTSGSETQYF

V gene: TRBV27
D gene: -
clone size: few
J gene: TRBJ1-6
CDR3 DNA: TGTGCCAGCAGTTACGGACGGTCCAATTCACCCCTCCACTTT
CDR3 protein: CASSYGRSNSPLHF

V gene: TRBV4-2
D gene: -
clone size: -
J gene: TRBJ1-6
CDR3 DNA: TGTGCCAGCAGCTCCGGGACAAGTTTTAATTCACCCCTCCACTTT
CDR3 protein: CASSSGTSFNSPLHF

V gene: TRBV20-1
D gene: TRBD1
clone size: few
J gene: TRBJ2-3
CDR3 DNA: TGCAGTGCTAGTCAGGGACAGAGCACAGATACGCAGTATTTT
CDR3 protein: CSASQGQSTDTQYF

V gene: TRBV20-1
D gene: TRBD2
clone size: -
J gene: TRBJ2-7
CDR3 DNA: TGCAGTGCCCCTGGACTAGCGGGAGGGCCCAACGAGCAGTACTTC
CDR3 protein: CSAPGLAGGPNEQYF

V gene: TRBV4-1
D gene: TRBD2
clone size: many
J gene: TRBJ2-4
CDR3 DNA: TGCGCCAGCAGCCAAGATCCCCGAGCGGGGACGAACATTCAGTACTTC
CDR3 protein: CASSQDPRAGTNIQYF

V gene: TRBV20-1
D gene: -
clone size: few
J gene: TRBJ2-6
CDR3 DNA: TGCAGTGCTTGGATCGACAGCTTCTCTGGGGCCAACGTCCTGACTTTC
CDR3 protein: CSAWIDSFSGANVLTF

V gene: TRBV5-1
D gene: -
clone size: -
J gene: TRBJ2-1
CDR3 DNA: TGCGCCAGCAGCTTGGGACCGTATGAAGACAATGAGCAGTTCTTC
CDR3 protein: CASSLGPYEDNEQFF

V gene: TRBV3-1
D gene: TRBD2
clone size: -
J gene: TRBJ2-7
CDR3 DNA: TGTGCCAGCAGCCCTCAGACTAGCGGGGAGGGGGAGCAGTACTTC
CDR3 protein: CASSPQTSGEGEQYF

V gene: TRBV7-9
D gene: -
clone size: few
J gene: TRBJ2-4
CDR3 DNA: TGTGCCAGCAGCGGTGAAGGGCCCCTTTTAAACATTCAGTACTTC
CDR3 protein: CASSGEGPLLNIQYF

V gene: TRBV5-6
D gene: TRBD2
clone size: -
J gene: TRBJ2-6
CDR3 DNA: TGTGCCAGCAGCCGGTCACTAGCGGGGGGAGGCTCTGGGGCCAACGTCCTGACTTTC
CDR3 protein: CASSRSLAGGGSGANVLTF

V gene: TRBV6-2/TRBV6-3
D gene: TRBD1
clone size: -
J gene: TRBJ1-1
CDR3 DNA: TGTGCCAGCAGTTACAGGCCACAGGGGCCTAACACTGAAGCTTTCTTT
CDR3 protein: CASSYRPQGPNTEAFF

V gene: TRBV6-1
D gene: -
clone size: -
J gene: TRBJ2-7
CDR3 DNA: TGTGCCAGCAGCCGGGATTTACCTTACGAGCAGTACTTC
CDR3 protein: CASSRDLPYEQYF

V gene: TRBV3-1
D gene: TRBD2
clone size: -
J gene: TRBJ2-7
CDR3 DNA: TGTGCCAGCAGCTTTTCCCCGGGACTAGCGGGAGAGCAGTACTTC
CDR3 protein: CASSFSPGLAGEQYF

V gene: TRBV29-1
D gene: -
clone size: few
J gene: TRBJ2-3
CDR3 DNA: TGCAGCGTTGGAGGGGGGCTTAGCACAGATACGCAGTATTTT
CDR3 protein: CSVGGGLSTDTQYF

V gene: TRBV6-6
D gene: -
clone size: -
J gene: TRBJ2-2
CDR3 DNA: TGTGCCAGCAGTTACTCGGAGAACACCGGGGAGCTGTTTTTT
CDR3 protein: CASSYSENTGELFF

V gene: TRBV6-5
D gene: -
clone size: few
J gene: TRBJ1-1
CDR3 DNA: TGTGCCAGCAGTCCTCGAAGTCTGAACACTGAAGCTTTCTTT
CDR3 protein: CASSPRSLNTEAFF

V gene: TRBV6-5
D gene: TRBD1
clone size: few
J gene: TRBJ2-7
CDR3 DNA: TGTGCCAGCAGTCACGGGACAGGGTTTTACGAGCAGTACTTC
CDR3 protein: CASSHGTGFYEQYF

V gene: TRBV4-2
D gene: TRBD1
clone size: few
J gene: TRBJ2-2
CDR3 DNA: TGTGCCAGCGGACAGGGCGACACCGGGGAGCTGTTTTTT
CDR3 protein: CASGQGDTGELFF

V gene: TRBV29-1
D gene: TRBD1
clone size: few
J gene: TRBJ2-5
CDR3 DNA: TGCAGCGCTGTGGACAGGGGGGAGACCCAGTACTTC
CDR3 protein: CSAVDRGETQYF

V gene: TRBV14
D gene: -
clone size: -
J gene: TRBJ1-6
CDR3 DNA: TGTGCCAGCAGCCTTACACGGACTTATTCACCCCCCCACTTT
CDR3 protein: CASSLTRTYSPPHF

V gene: TRBV4-1
D gene: -
clone size: few
J gene: TRBJ2-1
CDR3 DNA: TGCGCCAGCAGCCAAGATGCGGGGGCGCAGTACAATGAGCAGTTCTTC
CDR3 protein: CASSQDAGAQYNEQFF

V gene: TRBV13
D gene: -
clone size: -
J gene: TRBJ2-1
CDR3 DNA: -
CDR3 protein: CASSLWGQGTHNERFF

V gene: TRBV2
D gene: -
clone size: -
J gene: TRBJ2-3
CDR3 DNA: TGTGCCAGCACCCCTGGAGGGCAGGACACGGATACGCAGTATTTT
CDR3 protein: CASTPGGQDTDTQYF

V gene: TRBV5-1
D gene: TRBD2
clone size: -
J gene: TRBJ2-7
CDR3 DNA: TGCGCCAGCAGCTTGATGCTGGGCGGGAGTATCCACGAGCAGTACTTC
CDR3 protein: CASSLMLGGSIHEQYF